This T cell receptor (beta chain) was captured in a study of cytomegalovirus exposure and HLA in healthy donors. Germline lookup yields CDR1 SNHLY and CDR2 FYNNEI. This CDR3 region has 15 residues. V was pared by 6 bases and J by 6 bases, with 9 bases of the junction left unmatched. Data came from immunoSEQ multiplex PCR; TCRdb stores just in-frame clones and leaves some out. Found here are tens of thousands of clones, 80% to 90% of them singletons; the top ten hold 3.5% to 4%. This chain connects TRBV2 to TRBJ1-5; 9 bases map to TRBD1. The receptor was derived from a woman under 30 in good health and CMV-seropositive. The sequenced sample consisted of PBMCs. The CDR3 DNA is TGTGCCAGCAGCGCGAACACAGGGGGCTTTCAGCCCCAGCATTTT. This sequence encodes CASSANTGGFQPQHF.